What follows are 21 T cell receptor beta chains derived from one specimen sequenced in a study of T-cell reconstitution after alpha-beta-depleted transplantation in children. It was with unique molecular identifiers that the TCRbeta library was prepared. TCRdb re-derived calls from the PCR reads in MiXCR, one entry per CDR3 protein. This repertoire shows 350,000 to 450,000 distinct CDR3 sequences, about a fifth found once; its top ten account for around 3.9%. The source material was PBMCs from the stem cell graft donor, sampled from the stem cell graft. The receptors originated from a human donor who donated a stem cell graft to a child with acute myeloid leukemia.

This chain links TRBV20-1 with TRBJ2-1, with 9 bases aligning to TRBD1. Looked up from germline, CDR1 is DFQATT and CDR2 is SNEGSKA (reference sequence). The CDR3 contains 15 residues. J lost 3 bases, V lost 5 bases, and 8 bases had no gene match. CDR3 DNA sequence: TGCAGTGCTCTTAACGGGACAGGGTACTACAATGAGCAGTTCTTC. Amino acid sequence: CSALNGTGYYNEQFF.

The CDR3 here is CASSYEVRDRAHEQFF. DNA for the CDR3: TGCGCCAGCAGCTACGAGGTCCGGGACAGGGCTCATGAGCAGTTCTTC. The J gene is TRBJ2-1, the V gene TRBV5-1, with TRBD1 matching over 9 bases. Per germline, CDR1 SGHRS and CDR2 YFSETQ. Trimming took 3 bases from V and 8 from J; bases not matched to a gene: 12. CDR3 size: 16 residues.

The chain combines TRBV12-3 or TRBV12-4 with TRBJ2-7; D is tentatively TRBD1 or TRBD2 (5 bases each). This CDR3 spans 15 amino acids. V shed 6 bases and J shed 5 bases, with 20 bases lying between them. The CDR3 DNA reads TGTGCCAGCAGCCCTCCCAGGGTCTCGGGACACGAGCAGTACTTC. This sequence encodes CASSPPRVSGHEQYF.

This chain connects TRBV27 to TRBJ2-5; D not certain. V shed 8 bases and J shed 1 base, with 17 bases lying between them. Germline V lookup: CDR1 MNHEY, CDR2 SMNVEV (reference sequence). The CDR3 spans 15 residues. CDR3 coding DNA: TGTGCCAGCGGTGCCGATGGCACACCCCAAGAGACCCAGTACTTC. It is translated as CASGADGTPQETQYF.

CDR3 coding DNA: TGTGCCATCAGTTTAGCGGGAGGGCCGTCAGATACGCAGTATTTT. It yields the protein CAISLAGGPSDTQYF. J is TRBJ2-3 and V is TRBV10-3; 11 bases agree with TRBD2. With 5 bases clipped from V and 4 bases from J, the junction kept 5 bases outside the gene matches. CDR1 and CDR2 (germline): ENHRY, SYGVKD. The CDR3 sequence is 15 residues long.

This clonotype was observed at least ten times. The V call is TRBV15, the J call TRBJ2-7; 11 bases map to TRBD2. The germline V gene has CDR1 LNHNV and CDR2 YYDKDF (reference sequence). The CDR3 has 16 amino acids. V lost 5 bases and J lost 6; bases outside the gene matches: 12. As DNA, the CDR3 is TGTGCCACCAGCCCTAACCGGGGACTAGCGGATTCCGAGCAGTACTTC. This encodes CATSPNRGLADSEQYF.

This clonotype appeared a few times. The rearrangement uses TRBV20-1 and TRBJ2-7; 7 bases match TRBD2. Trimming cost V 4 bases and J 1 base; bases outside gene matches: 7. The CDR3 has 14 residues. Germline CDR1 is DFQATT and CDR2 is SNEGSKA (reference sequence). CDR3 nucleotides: TGCAGTGCTAACCCCCCTAGCGGTTCCTACGAGCAGTACTTC. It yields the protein CSANPPSGSYEQYF.

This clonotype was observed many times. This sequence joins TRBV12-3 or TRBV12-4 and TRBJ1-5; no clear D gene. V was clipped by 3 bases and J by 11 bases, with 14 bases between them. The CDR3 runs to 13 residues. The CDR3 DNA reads TGTGCCAGCAGTTTGACCCCAGAGAGGACCCAGCATTTT. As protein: CASSLTPERTQHF.

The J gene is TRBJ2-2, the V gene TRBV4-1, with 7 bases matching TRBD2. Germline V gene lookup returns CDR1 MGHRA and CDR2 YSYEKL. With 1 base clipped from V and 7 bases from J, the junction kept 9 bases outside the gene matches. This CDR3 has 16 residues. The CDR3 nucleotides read TGCGCCAGCAGCCAAGTTTCCACTAGCGCGGGCGGGGAGCTGTTTTTT. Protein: CASSQVSTSAGGELFF.

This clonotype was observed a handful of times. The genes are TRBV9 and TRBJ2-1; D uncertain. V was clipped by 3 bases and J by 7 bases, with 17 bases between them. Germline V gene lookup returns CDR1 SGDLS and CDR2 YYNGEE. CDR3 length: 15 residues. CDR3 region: CASSEVFGRWNEQFF. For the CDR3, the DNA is TGTGCCAGCAGCGAGGTCTTCGGCAGGTGGAATGAGCAGTTCTTC.

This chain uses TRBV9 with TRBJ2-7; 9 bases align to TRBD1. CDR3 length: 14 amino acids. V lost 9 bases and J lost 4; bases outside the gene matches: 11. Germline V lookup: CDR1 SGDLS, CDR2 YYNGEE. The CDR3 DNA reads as TGTGCCAATCCGCGCCCGGGACAGGGATACGAGCAGTACTTC. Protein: CANPRPGQGYEQYF.

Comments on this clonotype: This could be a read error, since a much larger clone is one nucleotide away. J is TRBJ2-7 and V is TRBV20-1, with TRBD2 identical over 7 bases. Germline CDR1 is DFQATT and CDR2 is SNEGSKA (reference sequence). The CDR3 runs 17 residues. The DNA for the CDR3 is TGCAGTGCTAGAGATCTCCCTCGCGCTAGCGGACGGTACGAGCAGTGCTTC. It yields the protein CSARDLPRASGRYEQCF.

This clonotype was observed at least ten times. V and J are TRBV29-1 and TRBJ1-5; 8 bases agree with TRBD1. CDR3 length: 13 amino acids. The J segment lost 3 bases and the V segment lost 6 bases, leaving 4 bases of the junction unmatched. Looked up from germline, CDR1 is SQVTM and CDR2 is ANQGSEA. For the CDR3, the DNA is TGCAGCGTAAACCAGGGGGCCAATCAGCCCCAGCATTTT. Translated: CSVNQGANQPQHF.

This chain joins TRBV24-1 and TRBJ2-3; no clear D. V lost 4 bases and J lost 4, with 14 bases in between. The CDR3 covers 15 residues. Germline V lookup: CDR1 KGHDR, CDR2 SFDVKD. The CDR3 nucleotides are TGTGCCACCAGTGACGATCTAGGAGCCTCAGATACGCAGTATTTT. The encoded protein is CATSDDLGASDTQYF.

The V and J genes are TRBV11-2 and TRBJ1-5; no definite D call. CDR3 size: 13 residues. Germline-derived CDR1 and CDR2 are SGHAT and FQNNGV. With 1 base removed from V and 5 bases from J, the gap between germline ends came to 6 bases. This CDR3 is CASSLVSDQPQHF. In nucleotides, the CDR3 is TGTGCCAGCAGCTTAGTGAGTGATCAGCCCCAGCATTTT. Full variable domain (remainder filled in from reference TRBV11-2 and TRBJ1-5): EAGVAQSPRYKIIEKRQSVAFWCNPISGHATLYWYQQILGQGPKLLIQFQNNGVVDDSQLPKDRFSAERLKGVDSTLKIQPAKLEDSAVYLCASSLVSDQPQHFGDGTRLSIL.

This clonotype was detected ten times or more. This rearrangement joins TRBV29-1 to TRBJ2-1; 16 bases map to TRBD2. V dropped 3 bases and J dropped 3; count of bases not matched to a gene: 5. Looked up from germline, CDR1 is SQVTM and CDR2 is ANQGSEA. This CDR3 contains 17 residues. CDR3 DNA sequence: TGCAGCGTTGAGGGACTAGCGGGAGGGGCATACTACAATGAGCAGTTCTTC. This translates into CSVEGLAGGAYYNEQFF.

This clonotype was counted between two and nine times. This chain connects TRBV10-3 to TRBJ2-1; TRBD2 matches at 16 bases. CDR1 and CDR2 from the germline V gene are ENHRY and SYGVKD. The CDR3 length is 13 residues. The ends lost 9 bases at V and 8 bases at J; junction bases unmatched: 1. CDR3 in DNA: TGTGCCATGGGACTAGCGGGAGGGGATGAGCAGTTCTTC. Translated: CAMGLAGGDEQFF.

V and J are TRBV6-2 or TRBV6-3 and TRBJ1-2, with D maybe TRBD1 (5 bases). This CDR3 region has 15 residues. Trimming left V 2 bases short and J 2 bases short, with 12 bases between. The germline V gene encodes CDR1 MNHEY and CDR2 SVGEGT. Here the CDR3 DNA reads TGTGCCAGCAGTTACCCCGGGGCCGGAAACTATGGCTACACCTTC. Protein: CASSYPGAGNYGYTF.

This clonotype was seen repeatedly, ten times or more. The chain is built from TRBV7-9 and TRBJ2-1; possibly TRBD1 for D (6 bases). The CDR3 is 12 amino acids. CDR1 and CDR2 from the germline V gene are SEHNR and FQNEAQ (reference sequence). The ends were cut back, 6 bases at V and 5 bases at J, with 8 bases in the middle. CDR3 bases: TGTGCCAGCAGTGGACAGCACAATGAGCAGTTCTTC. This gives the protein CASSGQHNEQFF.

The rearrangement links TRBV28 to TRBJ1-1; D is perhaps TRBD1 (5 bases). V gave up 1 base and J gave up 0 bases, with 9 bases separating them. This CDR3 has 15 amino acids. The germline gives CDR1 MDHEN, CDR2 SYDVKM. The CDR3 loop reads CASSLFKGLNTEAFF. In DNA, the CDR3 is TGTGCCAGCAGTTTATTTAAGGGGTTGAACACTGAAGCTTTCTTT.

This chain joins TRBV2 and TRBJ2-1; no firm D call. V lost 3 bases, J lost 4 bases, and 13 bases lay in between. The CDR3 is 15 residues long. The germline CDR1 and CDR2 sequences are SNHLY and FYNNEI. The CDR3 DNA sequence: TGTGCCAGCAGTGAGTTGAGGCTGGGGTACAATGAGCAGTTCTTC. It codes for CASSELRLGYNEQFF.